The entry below gives a single TCR beta chain sequence along with its context. Its cognate antigen is unknown. The source of the sample is a study of blood T cells in healthy people across ages. General study points: The study could not conclusively compare naive and antigen-experienced cells, given its unsorted PBMCs.

The second PCR ran 7 to 11 cycles with a sample-barcoded 5' primer and J-beta primers. Every single cDNA molecule received a tag from a template-switch adaptor with 12 random nucleotides. Sequencing of every sample gave 2.5 million or more CDR3-containing paired-end reads. TCRdb fed the 5' RACE reads into MiXCR, producing one record per CDR3 protein. The sample gives 790,000 or so distinct CDR3 sequences, around three fifths of which show up once; about 26% is in the top ten. The CDR3 runs to 15 residues. Per germline, CDR1 MNHEY and CDR2 SVGAGI. V gave up 3 bases and J gave up 0 bases, with 10 bases separating them. Drawn from each donor were about 9 milliliters of peripheral blood.

The rearrangement joins TRBV6-5 to TRBJ2-3; D is unclear. Sequenced input: blood. This clonotype originated in a man aged 35 to 55 in good health. This CDR3 reads CASSYRSPSTDTQYF. Here the CDR3 DNA reads TGTGCCAGCAGTTATCGGTCCCCGAGCACAGATACGCAGTATTTT.